This T cell receptor (beta chain) was sequenced for a study of T cells after yellow fever vaccination. This clonotype was detected ten times or more. Notes on the study in general: Although most clonotypes did not, a small share appeared in both CD4 and CD8 compartments.

TCRdb re-called the 5' RACE reads through MiXCR, storing one row per CDR3 protein. The sample yields about 45,000 distinct CDR3 sequences, 6.5% to 8.5% seen once. This specimen was CD8+ T cells not binding an NS4B(214-222) dextramer, sorted from PBMCs, taken 45 days after the yellow fever booster vaccination. The sequence came from a young man who received the YFV17D yellow fever vaccine.

CDR3 residues: CASSPSRGWNTEAFF. The CDR3, as DNA: TGTGCCAGCAGCCCTAGTCGGGGGTGGAACACTGAAGCTTTCTTT. The chain joins TRBV7-9 to TRBJ1-1; D is possibly TRBD1 (5 bases). Trimming left V 5 bases short and J 1 base short, with 14 bases between. CDR1 is SEHNR, CDR2 FQNEAQ, per germline (reference sequence). The CDR3 is 15 amino acids. Supplemented by reference TRBV7-9 and TRBJ1-1, the full variable domain reads DTGVSQNPRHKITKRGQNVTFRCDPISEHNRLYWYRQTLGQGPEFLTYFQNEAQLEKSRLLSDRFSAERPKGSFSTLEIQRTEQGDSAMYLCASSPSRGWNTEAFFGQGTRLTVV.